The T cell receptor beta chain under discussion was sequenced for a study of read filtering for tumor transcriptome and immune sequencing. Study in general: Mean patient age was roughly 66 years, range roughly 47 to 90; 17 male, around 14 female. Transcriptome libraries were built from DNase-treated RNA.

There are 13 residues in the CDR3. V lost 10 bases and J 6 bases, leaving 19 bases between the germline ends. CDR1 and CDR2 from the germline V gene are ENHRY and SYGVKD. Many counts were recorded for this clonotype. The antigen is not known. Broader study findings: Compared with RNA-seq, IR-seq gave much higher clonotype depth and reliability.

The library was built from about 400 ng RNA with molecular barcoded adaptors for alpha/delta and beta/gamma chains. Each CDR3 protein is one row after TCRdb ran MiXCR on the reads. The table has about 47,000 distinct CDR3 sequences, about 12% seen once. This rearrangement joins TRBV10-3 to TRBJ2-7, with D tentatively TRBD1 (6 bases). Sequencing input: a population of CD138-negative cells sorted from bone marrow. The receptor's source is a donor aged 40 or over with multiple myeloma. The CDR3 loop reads CASTTLQGGEQYF. CDR3 sequence (DNA): TGTGCCAGCACCACCCTACAGGGTGGCGAGCAGTACTTC.